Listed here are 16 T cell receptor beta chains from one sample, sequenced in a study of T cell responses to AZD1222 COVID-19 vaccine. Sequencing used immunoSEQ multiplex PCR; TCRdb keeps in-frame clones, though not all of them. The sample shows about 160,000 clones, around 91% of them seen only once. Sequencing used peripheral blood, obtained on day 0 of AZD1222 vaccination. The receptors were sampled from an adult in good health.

The CDR3 is CASTREATEYNSPLHF. The CDR3 DNA sequence: TGTGCCAGCACCCGAGAAGCGACCGAATATAATTCACCCCTCCACTTT. V and J are TRBV2 and TRBJ1-6; D remains ambiguous. In germline, CDR1 is SNHLY, CDR2 FYNNEI. This CDR3 has 16 amino acids. Trimming removed 7 bases from V and 4 bases from J, with 17 bases in between.

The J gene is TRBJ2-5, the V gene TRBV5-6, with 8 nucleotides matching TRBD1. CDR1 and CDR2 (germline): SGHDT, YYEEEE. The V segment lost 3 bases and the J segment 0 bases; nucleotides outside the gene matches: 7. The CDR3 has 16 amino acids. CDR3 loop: CASSYRTGRYQETQYF. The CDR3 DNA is TGTGCCAGCAGCTACAGGACAGGGAGGTACCAAGAGACCCAGTACTTC.

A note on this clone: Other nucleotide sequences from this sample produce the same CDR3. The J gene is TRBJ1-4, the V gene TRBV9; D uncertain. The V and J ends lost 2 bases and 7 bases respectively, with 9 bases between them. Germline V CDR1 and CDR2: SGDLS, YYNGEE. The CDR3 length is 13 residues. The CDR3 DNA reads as TGTGCCAGCAGCGTTGGCCCCAGTGAAAAACTGTTTTTT. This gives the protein CASSVGPSEKLFF.

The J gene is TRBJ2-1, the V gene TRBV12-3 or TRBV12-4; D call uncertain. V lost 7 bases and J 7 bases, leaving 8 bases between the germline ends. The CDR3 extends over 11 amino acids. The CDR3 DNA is TGTGCCAGCACCTGGAGAAATGAGCAGTTCTTC. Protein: CASTWRNEQFF.

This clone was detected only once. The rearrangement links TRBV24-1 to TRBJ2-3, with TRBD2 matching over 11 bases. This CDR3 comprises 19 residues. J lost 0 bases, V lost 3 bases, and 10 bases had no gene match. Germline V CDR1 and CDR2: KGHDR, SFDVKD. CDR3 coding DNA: TGTGCCACCAGTGATCCAACTAGCGGGGGTAAATCTAGCACAGATACGCAGTATTTT. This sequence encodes CATSDPTSGGKSSTDTQYF.

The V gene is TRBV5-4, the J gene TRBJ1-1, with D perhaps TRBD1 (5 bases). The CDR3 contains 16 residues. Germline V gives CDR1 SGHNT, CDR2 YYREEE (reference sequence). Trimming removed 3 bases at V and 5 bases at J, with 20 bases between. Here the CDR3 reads CASSWGNYGVNTEAFF. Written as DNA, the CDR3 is TGTGCCAGCAGCTGGGGCAACTACGGAGTAAATACTGAAGCTTTCTTT.

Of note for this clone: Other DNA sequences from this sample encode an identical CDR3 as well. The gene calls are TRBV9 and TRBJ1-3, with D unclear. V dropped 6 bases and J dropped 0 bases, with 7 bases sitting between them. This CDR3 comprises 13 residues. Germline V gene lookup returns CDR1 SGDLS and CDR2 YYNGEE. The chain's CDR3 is CASTGNSGNTIYF. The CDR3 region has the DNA TGTGCCAGCACGGGGAACTCTGGAAACACCATATATTTT. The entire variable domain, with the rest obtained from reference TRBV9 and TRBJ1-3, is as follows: DSGVTQTPKHLITATGQRVTLRCSPRSGDLSVYWYQQSLDQGLQFLIQYYNGEERAKGNILERFSAQQFPDLHSELNLSSLELGDSALYFCASTGNSGNTIYFGEGSWLTVV.

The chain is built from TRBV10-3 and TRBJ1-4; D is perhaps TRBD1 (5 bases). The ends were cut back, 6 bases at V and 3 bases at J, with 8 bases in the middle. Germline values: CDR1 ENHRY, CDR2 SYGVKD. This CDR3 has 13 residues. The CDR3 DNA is TGTGCCATCAGGGGGCCGGCTAATGAAAAACTGTTTTTT. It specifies CAIRGPANEKLFF.

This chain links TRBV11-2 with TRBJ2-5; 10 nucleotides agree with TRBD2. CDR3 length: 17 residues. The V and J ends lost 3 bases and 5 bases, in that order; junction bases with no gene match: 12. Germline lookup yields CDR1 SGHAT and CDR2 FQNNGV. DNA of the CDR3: TGTGCCAGCAGCTTCAGTGTGGCTAGCGGGGGCGGGGAGACCCAGTACTTC. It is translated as CASSFSVASGGGETQYF.

The CDR3 coding sequence is TGTGCCAGCAGCTTATTGGCCAGTAGGGACTATGAGCAGTTCTTC. Translated, it gives CASSLLASRDYEQFF. The chain employs TRBV7-3 and TRBJ2-1, with D tentatively TRBD2 (6 bases). The CDR3 has 15 residues. Trimming took off 2 bases at V and 8 bases at J, with 16 bases between the two ends. From germline, CDR1 is SGHTA and CDR2 FQGTGA.

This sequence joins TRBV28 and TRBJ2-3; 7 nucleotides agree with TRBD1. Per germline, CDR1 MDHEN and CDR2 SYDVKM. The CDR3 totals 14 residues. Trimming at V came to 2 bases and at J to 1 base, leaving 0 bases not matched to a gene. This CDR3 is CASSLTGGTDTQYF. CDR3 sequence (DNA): TGTGCCAGCAGTTTAACAGGGGGCACAGATACGCAGTATTTT.

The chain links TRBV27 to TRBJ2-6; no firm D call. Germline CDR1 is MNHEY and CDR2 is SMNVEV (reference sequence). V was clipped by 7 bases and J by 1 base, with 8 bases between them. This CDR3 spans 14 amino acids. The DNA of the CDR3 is TGTGCCAGCATTAGTTTATCTGGGGCCAACGTCCTGACTTTC. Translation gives CASISLSGANVLTF.

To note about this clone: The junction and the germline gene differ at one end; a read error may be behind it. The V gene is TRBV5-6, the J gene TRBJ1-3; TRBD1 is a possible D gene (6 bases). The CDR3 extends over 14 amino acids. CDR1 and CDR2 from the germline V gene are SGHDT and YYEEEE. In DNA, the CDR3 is TGTGCCAGCACCTTGAGGGACACTGGAAACACCATATATTTT. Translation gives CASTLRDTGNTIYF.

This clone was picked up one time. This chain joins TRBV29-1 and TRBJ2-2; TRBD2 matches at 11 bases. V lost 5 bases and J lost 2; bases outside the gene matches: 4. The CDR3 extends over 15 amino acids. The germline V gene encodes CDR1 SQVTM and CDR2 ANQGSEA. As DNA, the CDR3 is TGCAGCGTTACGACTAGCGGGGTAAACACCGGGGAGCTGTTTTTT. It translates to CSVTTSGVNTGELFF.

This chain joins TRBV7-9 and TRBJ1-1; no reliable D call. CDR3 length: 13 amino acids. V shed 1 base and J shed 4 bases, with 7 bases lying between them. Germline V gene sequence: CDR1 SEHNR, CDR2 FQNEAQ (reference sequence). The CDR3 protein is CASSLGDSTEAFF. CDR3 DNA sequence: TGTGCCAGCAGCTTAGGGGATAGCACTGAAGCTTTCTTT.

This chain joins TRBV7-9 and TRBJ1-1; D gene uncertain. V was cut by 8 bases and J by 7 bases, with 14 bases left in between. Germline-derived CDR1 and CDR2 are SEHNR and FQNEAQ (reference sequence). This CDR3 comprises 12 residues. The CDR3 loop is CASGWGTGEAFF. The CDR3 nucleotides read TGTGCCAGCGGCTGGGGAACGGGTGAAGCTTTCTTT.